The clone carrying this T cell receptor (beta chain) was counted a single time. The antigen is unknown. Donors came from a validation cohort of over 100 subjects, distinct from the first 666-subject cohort. The CDR3 is 14 residues long. V was cut by 8 bases and J by 0 bases, with 11 bases left in between. Germline values: CDR1 MNHEY, CDR2 SMNVEV (reference sequence). The record originates from a study of cytomegalovirus exposure and HLA in healthy donors. Study-level findings and limits: Listed as cytomegalovirus-associated were over 150 TCR beta chains. Confirmation was obtained in vitro that a few CMV-associated chains are specific for CMV antigens.

TCRdb keeps only in-frame clones here, not all; method: immunoSEQ multiplex PCR. In the table there are hundreds of thousands of clones, 86% of which are singletons. This receptor was identified in a woman aged 18-30 years in good health and CMV-seronegative. The sequenced material came from PBMCs. V is TRBV27 and J is TRBJ2-1, with no clear D. The CDR3 bases are TGTGCCAGCGGAGAGATGAGCTCCTACAATGAGCAGTTCTTC. This encodes CASGEMSSYNEQFF.